This paragraph covers one T cell receptor (beta chain) sequence. Its cognate antigen is unknown. This sample is drawn from a study of vaccination effects on CD4 cells after COVID-19. As for the study in general: Post-vaccine specimens were collected at a median of 72 days following the second dose. Study outcomes and limitations: Healthy vaccinees' vaccine-induced clones included only 1 of 255 that recognized common cold coronaviruses. Clones of infection and vaccine origin contracted markedly late after vaccination.

Clones were read by immunoSEQ multiplex PCR, and TCRdb kept only the in-frame ones, dropping some. The sample records around 81,000 clones, around four fifths being singletons. Germline lookup yields CDR1 SGDLS and CDR2 YYNGEE. Trimming stripped 0 bases from V and 5 bases from J, with 13 bases between. The CDR3 consists of 15 residues. Prior to sequencing, the ViraFEST assay stimulated PBMC with viral peptide pools, which expanded the antigen-specific CD4+ T cells. Investigators separated out CD4+ T cells once approximately 11 days of culture had passed. Two-dose vaccination with either BNT162b2 or mRNA-1273 was given to the participants.

Sequenced here: CD4+ T cells from PBMCs cultured with HCoV-OC43 spike peptides, sampled after COVID-19 vaccination. Subset indicated: HCoV-OC43 spike overlapping peptide pool stimulation. This receptor was identified in a human donor who received a COVID-19 vaccine. The V call is TRBV9, the J call TRBJ2-3; a possible D gene is TRBD2 (7 bases). CDR3 sequence: CASSVGGGGGDTQYF. CDR3 coding DNA: TGTGCCAGCAGCGTAGGCGGGGGAGGGGGAGATACGCAGTATTTT.